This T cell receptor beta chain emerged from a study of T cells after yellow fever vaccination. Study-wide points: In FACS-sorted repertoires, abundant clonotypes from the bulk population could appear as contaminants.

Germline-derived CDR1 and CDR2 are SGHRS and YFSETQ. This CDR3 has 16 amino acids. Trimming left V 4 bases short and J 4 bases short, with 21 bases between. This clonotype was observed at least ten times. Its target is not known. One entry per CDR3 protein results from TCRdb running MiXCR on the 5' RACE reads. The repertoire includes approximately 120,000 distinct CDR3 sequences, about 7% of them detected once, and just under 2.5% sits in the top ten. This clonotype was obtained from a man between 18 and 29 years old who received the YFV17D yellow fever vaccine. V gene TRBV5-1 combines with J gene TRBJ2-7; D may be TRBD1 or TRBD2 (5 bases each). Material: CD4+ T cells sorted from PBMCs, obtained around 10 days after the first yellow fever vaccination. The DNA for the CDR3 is TGCGCCAGCAGCCCCGGGACCCTTGTCGGGAATTACGAGCAGTACGTC. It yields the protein CASSPGTLVGNYEQYV.